Following are 5 T cell receptor beta chains from one sample sequenced in a study of identical twins. TCRdb called the 5' RACE reads again in MiXCR, with one record for every CDR3 protein. The sample carries about 240,000 distinct CDR3 sequences, 7.5% recorded once. This sample was also put to use in a study of yellow fever vaccine responses in identical twins.

Sequenced: CD8+ T cells sorted from blood. The receptors come from a woman between 18 and 29 years old in good health.

V gene TRBV2 combines with J gene TRBJ2-1; 12 nucleotides line up with TRBD2. CDR1 SNHLY and CDR2 FYNNEI come from the germline V gene. With V trimmed by 7 bases and J by 5 bases, 9 bases remained unmatched. This CDR3 has 16 amino acids. For the CDR3, the DNA is TGTGCCAGCAATACGGGACTAGCGGGTTCTAACAATGAGCAGTTCTTC. Protein product: CASNTGLAGSNNEQFF.

The V and J genes are TRBV20-1 and TRBJ1-2; 12 bases are a match to TRBD1. The CDR3 is 15 amino acids. Germline values: CDR1 DFQATT, CDR2 SNEGSKA (reference sequence). Trimming took 0 bases from V and 7 from J; bases not matched to a gene: 6. The CDR3 DNA is TGCAGTGCTAGAGATCGGGACAGGGGGCATCGTGGCTACACCTTC. Residues: CSARDRDRGHRGYTF.

In its sample, this clonotype was seen a few times. This sequence joins TRBV7-2 and TRBJ1-4; perhaps TRBD1 as D (6 bases). The CDR3 runs to 14 residues. From germline, CDR1 is SGHTA and CDR2 FQGNSA. Trimming took off 5 bases at V and 4 bases at J, with 11 bases between the two ends. This CDR3 is CASSQGSLNEKLFF. DNA for the CDR3: TGTGCCAGCAGCCAGGGGTCCCTTAATGAAAAACTGTTTTTT.

This clonotype occurred a few times. This sequence joins TRBV7-6 and TRBJ1-1; D remains ambiguous. Between the trimmed V and J ends, which lost 0 bases and 3 bases, there was a span of 11 bases. CDR1 is SGHVS, CDR2 FNYEAQ, per germline. CDR3 length equals 15 residues. The CDR3 region is CASSLAGGSHTEAFF. The CDR3 DNA follows: TGTGCCAGCAGCTTAGCTGGCGGCAGCCACACTGAAGCTTTCTTT.

This clonotype was seen repeatedly, ten times or more. V gene TRBV5-1 combines with J gene TRBJ1-4; D not resolved. Germline V gene lookup returns CDR1 SGHRS and CDR2 YFSETQ. V lost 0 bases and J lost 6, with 9 bases in between. The CDR3 is made up of 14 amino acids. The CDR3 coding sequence is TGCGCCAGCAGCTTGGCCGTTGCTGATGAAAAACTGTTTTTT. The encoded protein is CASSLAVADEKLFF.